Listed below are T cell receptor beta chains from one sample, sequenced in a study of CD8+ T cells in alopecia areata. Using immunoSEQ multiplex PCR, the repertoire was profiled, and TCRdb retains in-frame clones only, with some absent. The data contain around 120,000 clones, 55% to 70% of them singletons. Material: CD4+ T cells sorted from blood. These receptors were obtained from a human donor in good health. Both conserved end residues are part of each CDR3. Fields, in order: V gene, D gene, J gene, clone size, CDR3 protein, CDR3 DNA. A D gene is named only where the DNA matches it firmly. Clone size is given for some rows only: seen once, a few or many times, or a class if the clone is expanded.

TRBV25-1,-,TRBJ1-1,-,CASSEGGRQQAFF,TGTGCCAGCAGTGAAGGGGGGCGCCAGCAAGCTTTCTTT
TRBV6-1,TRBD1,TRBJ2-1,-,CASSYQGAREQFF,TGTGCCAGCAGTTATCAGGGGGCTCGGGAGCAGTTCTTC
TRBV18,TRBD1,TRBJ1-2,-,CASSPSGQGSGGYTF,TGTGCCAGCTCACCCTCGGGACAGGGGAGCGGTGGCTACACCTTC
TRBV14,TRBD2,TRBJ2-1,few,CASGRAGTLLQFF,TGTGCCAGCGGGAGAGCGGGAACTCTTTTGCAGTTCTTC
TRBV6-5,-,TRBJ1-2,-,CASRSVGDYGYTF,TGTGCCAGCAGATCAGTGGGGGACTATGGCTACACCTTC
TRBV10-3,-,TRBJ2-7,once,CAISESQGGAEQYF,TGTGCCATCAGTGAGTCGCAGGGGGGTGCCGAGCAGTACTTC
TRBV25-1,-,TRBJ2-5,-,CASRPSEGGETQYF,TGTGCCAGCAGACCGTCGGAGGGAGGAGAGACCCAGTACTTC
TRBV30,TRBD1,TRBJ1-1,-,CAWSDTGQGATEAFF,TGTGCCTGGAGTGACACAGGACAGGGGGCCACTGAAGCTTTCTTT
TRBV15,-,TRBJ2-2,-,CATSRGGQNTGELFF,TGTGCCACCAGCAGAGGAGGACAGAACACCGGGGAGCTGTTTTTT
TRBV6-6,-,TRBJ1-2,-,CASSYSAVDYGYTF,TGTGCCAGCAGTTACTCGGCCGTTGACTATGGCTACACCTTC
TRBV29-1,-,TRBJ2-5,few,CSVVGWRGETQYF,TGCAGCGTTGTAGGGTGGCGAGGAGAGACCCAGTACTTC